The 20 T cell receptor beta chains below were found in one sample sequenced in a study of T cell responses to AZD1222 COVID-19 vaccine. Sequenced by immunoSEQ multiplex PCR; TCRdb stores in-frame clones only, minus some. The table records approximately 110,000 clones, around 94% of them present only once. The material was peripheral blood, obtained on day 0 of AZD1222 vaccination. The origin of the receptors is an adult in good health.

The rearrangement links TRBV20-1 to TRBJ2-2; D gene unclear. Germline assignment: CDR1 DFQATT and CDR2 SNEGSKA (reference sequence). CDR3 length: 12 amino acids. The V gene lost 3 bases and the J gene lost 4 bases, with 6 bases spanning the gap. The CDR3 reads CSASPRTGELFF. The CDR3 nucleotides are TGCAGTGCTAGTCCCCGCACCGGGGAGCTGTTTTTT.

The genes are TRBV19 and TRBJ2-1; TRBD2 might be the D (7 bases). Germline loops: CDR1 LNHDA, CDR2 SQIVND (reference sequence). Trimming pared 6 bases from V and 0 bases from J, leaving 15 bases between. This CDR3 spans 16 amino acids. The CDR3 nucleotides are TGTGCCAGTAGCCGAAGGGGGGGCCCCTCCTACAATGAGCAGTTCTTC. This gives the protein CASSRRGGPSYNEQFF. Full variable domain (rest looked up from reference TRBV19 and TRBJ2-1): DGGITQSPKYLFRKEGQNVTLSCEQNLNHDAMYWYRQDPGQGLRLIYYSQIVNDFQKGDIAEGYSVSREKKESFPLTVTSAQKNPTAFYLCASSRRGGPSYNEQFFGPGTRLTVL.

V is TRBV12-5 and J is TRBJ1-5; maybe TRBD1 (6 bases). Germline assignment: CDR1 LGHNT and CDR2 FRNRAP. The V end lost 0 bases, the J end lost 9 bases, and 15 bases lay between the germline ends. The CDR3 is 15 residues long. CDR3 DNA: TGTGCTAGTGGTTTGGTGTCCGGGGGGCAGTGGCCCCAGCATTTT. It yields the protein CASGLVSGGQWPQHF.

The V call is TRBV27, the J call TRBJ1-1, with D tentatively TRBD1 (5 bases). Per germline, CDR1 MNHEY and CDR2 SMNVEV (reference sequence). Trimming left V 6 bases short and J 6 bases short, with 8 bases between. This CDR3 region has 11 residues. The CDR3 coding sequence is TGTGCCAGCAGGCAGGGATCTGAAGCTTTCTTT. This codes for CASRQGSEAFF.

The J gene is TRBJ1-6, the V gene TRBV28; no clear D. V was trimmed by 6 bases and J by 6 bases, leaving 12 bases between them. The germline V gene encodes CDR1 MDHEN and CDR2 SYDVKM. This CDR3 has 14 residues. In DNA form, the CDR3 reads TGTGCCAGCAGCGAGAGAGCCCCTAATTCACCCCTCCACTTT. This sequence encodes CASSERAPNSPLHF.

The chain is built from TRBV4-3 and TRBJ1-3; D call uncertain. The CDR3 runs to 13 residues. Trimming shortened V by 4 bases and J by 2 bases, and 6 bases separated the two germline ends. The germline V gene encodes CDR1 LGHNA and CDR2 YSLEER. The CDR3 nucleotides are TGCGCCAGCAGCCCCCTTGCTGGAAACACCATATATTTT. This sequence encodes CASSPLAGNTIYF.

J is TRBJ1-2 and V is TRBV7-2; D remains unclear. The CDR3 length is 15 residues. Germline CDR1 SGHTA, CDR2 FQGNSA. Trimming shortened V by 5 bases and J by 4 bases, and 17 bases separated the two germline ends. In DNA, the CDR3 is TGTGCCAGCAGCATCCAAAGGGTCTTAGGCTATGGCTACACCTTC. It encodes CASSIQRVLGYGYTF.

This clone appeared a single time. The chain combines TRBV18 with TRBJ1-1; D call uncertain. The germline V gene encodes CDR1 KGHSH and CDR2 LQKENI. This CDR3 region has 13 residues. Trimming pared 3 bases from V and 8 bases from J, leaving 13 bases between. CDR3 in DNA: TGTGCCAGCTCACCGGACGTAGTTGGGGAAGCTTTCTTT. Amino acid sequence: CASSPDVVGEAFF. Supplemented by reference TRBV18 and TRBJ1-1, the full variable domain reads NAGVMQNPRHLVRRRGQEARLRCSPMKGHSHVYWYRQLPEEGLKFMVYLQKENIIDESGMPKERFSAEFPKEGPSILRIQQVVRGDSAAYFCASSPDVVGEAFFGQGTRLTVV.

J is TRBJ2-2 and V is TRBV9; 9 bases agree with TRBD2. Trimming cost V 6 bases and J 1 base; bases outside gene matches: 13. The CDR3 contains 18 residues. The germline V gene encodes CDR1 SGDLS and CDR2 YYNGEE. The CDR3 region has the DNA TGTGCCAGCAATCCTAGCGGTAGCGGGGGCAAGAACACCGGGGAGCTGTTTTTT. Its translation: CASNPSGSGGKNTGELFF.

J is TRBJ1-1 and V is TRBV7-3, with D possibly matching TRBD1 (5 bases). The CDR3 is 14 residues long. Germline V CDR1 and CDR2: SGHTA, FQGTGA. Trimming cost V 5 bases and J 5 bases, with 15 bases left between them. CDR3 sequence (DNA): TGTGCCAGCAGCCTAAGTCCGGGGGGGACTGAAGCTTTCTTT. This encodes CASSLSPGGTEAFF.

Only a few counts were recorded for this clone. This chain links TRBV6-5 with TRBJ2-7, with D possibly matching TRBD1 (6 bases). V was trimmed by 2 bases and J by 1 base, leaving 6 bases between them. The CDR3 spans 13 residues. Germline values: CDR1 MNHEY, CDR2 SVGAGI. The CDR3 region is CASSYGQSYEQYF. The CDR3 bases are TGTGCCAGCAGTTACGGACAGTCCTACGAGCAGTACTTC.

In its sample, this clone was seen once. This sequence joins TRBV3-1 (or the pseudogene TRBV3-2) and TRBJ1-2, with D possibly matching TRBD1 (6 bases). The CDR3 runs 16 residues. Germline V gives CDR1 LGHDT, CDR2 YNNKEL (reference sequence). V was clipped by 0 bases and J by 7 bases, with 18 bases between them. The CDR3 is CASSQDLAARGGGYTF. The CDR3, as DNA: TGTGCCAGCAGCCAAGATCTAGCGGCCAGGGGTGGTGGCTACACCTTC.

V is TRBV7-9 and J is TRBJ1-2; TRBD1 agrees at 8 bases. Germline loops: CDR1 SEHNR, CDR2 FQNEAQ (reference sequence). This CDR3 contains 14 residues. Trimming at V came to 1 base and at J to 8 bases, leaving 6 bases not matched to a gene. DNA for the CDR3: TGTGCCAGCAGCTTAGGAGGACAGGGTAACGGCTACACCTTC. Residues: CASSLGGQGNGYTF.

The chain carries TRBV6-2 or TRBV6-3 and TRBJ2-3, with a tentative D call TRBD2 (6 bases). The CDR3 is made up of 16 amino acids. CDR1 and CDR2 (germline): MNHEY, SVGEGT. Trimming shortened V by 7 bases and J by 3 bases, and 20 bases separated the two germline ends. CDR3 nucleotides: TGTGCCAGCACCCCAGTAGATCCCGGGGGAACAGATACGCAGTATTTT. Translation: CASTPVDPGGTDTQYF.

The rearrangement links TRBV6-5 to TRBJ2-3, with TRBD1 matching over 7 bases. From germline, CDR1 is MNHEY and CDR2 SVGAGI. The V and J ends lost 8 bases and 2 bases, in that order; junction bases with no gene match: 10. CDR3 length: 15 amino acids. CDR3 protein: CASYTPGQNTDTQYF. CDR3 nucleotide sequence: TGTGCCAGCTACACTCCGGGACAGAACACAGATACGCAGTATTTT.

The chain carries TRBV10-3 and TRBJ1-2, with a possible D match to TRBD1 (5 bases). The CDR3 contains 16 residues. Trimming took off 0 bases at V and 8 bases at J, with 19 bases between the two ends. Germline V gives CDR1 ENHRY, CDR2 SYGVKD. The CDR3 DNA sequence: TGTGCCATCAGTGAGTCGAGCCAAGGTCAGGGTGGCGGCTACACCTTC. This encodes CAISESSQGQGGGYTF.

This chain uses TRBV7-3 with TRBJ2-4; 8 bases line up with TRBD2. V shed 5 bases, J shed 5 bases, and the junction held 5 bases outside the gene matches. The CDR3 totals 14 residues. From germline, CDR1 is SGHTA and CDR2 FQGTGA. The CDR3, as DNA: TGTGCCAGCAGCCCCGGGGGGGCTCAAAACATTCAGTACTTC. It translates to CASSPGGAQNIQYF.

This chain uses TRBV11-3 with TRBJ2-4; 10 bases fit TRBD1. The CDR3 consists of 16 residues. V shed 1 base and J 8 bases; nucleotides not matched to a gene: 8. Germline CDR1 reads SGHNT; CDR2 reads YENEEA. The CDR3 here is CASSLARDRGQHIQYF. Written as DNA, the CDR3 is TGTGCCAGCAGCTTAGCCCGGGACAGGGGACAGCACATTCAGTACTTC.

CDR3: CASINRGMGNTIYF. The CDR3 nucleotides are TGTGCCAGCATTAACAGGGGTATGGGAAACACCATATATTTT. V usage is TRBV6-5 and J usage is TRBJ1-3; TRBD1 matches 7 bases. CDR1 is MNHEY, CDR2 SVGAGI, per germline. V lost 7 bases and J lost 4; bases outside the gene matches: 7. The CDR3 loop spans 14 amino acids.

CDR3 sequence reads: CASSFIGGEKLFF. CDR3 nucleotides: TGTGCCAGCAGCTTCATCGGGGGTGAAAAACTGTTTTTT. V and J are TRBV5-6 and TRBJ1-4; a weak D match, TRBD1 (5 bases). This CDR3 region has 13 residues. The germline V gene encodes CDR1 SGHDT and CDR2 YYEEEE. V was clipped by 2 bases and J by 7 bases, with 9 bases between them.